Presented here are 14 T cell receptor beta chains from one specimen sequenced in a study of blood T cells in healthy people across ages. The use of a sample-barcoded 5' primer and a J-beta primer mix characterized a second PCR of about 7 to 12 cycles. TCRdb ran MiXCR on the 5' RACE reads and lists one entry per CDR3 protein. The top ten clones hold roughly 20% of a sample with 700,000 to 950,000 distinct CDR3 sequences, roughly 43% of them seen once. The sample comprised blood. These receptors were obtained from a woman in her sixties in good health.

This clonotype was seen only a few times. This rearrangement joins TRBV20-1 to TRBJ2-3, with D possibly TRBD2 on 6 matching bases. CDR1 DFQATT and CDR2 SNEGSKA come from the germline V gene (reference sequence). Deletions cut 1 base from V and 4 bases from J, with 12 bases between. The CDR3 length is 14 residues. The CDR3 DNA follows: TGCAGTGCTAGAGGCGGGATTGAGGCAGATACGCAGTATTTT. Protein: CSARGGIEADTQYF.

A few counts support this clonotype. This chain links TRBV27 with TRBJ2-4; the D is unclear. Germline loops: CDR1 MNHEY, CDR2 SMNVEV (reference sequence). CDR3 length: 14 amino acids. V lost 2 bases and J lost 6, with 11 bases in between. The CDR3: CASSLAAPTNIQYF. For the CDR3, the DNA is TGTGCCAGCAGTTTAGCCGCACCCACAAACATTCAGTACTTC.

This chain connects TRBV4-1 to TRBJ2-7; 8 bases map to TRBD2. The CDR3 is 14 amino acids. V lost 4 bases to trimming and J lost 7 bases; unmatched junction nucleotides: 9. Germline CDR1 reads MGHRA; CDR2 reads YSYEKL. The CDR3 reads CASSPTTSVDEQYF. The CDR3 DNA reads as TGCGCCAGCAGCCCAACGACTAGCGTGGATGAGCAGTACTTC.

The CDR3 spells CASSQGPGQETPYEQYF. As DNA, the CDR3 is TGTGCCAGCAGCCAAGGGCCGGGACAGGAGACCCCCTACGAGCAGTACTTC. This chain uses TRBV3-1 with TRBJ2-5, with 8 bases matching TRBD1. Matching the DNA end better, TRBJ2-7 makes the J call doubtful. Germline CDR1 and CDR2: LGHDT and YNNKEL (reference sequence). This CDR3 is built from 17 residues.

In this sample, this clonotype turned up many times. The rearrangement uses TRBV29-1 and TRBJ1-2; 7 bases line up with TRBD1. Losses at the gene ends were 8 bases for V and 4 bases for J; bases not matched to a gene: 4. CDR3 length: 11 amino acids. Germline CDR1 is SQVTM and CDR2 is ANQGSEA. For the CDR3, the DNA is TGCAGCTCAGCAGGGGGCTATGGCTACACCTTC. As protein: CSSAGGYGYTF.

The genes are TRBV20-1 and TRBJ2-7, with D perhaps TRBD2 (6 bases). V was pared by 5 bases and J by 5 bases, with 16 bases between. CDR3 size: 13 residues. Germline V gene lookup returns CDR1 DFQATT and CDR2 SNEGSKA (reference sequence). The CDR3 nucleotides are TGCAGTGCTTACCGGCCCCCGGGGGACGAGCAGTACTTC. This sequence encodes CSAYRPPGDEQYF.

The chain uses TRBV20-1 and TRBJ1-5, with 10 bases identical to TRBD1. CDR3 length: 17 amino acids. Germline CDR1 and CDR2: DFQATT and SNEGSKA (reference sequence). V shed 5 bases, J shed 4 bases, and the junction held 14 bases outside the gene matches. CDR3 protein: CSAFPTGTGARNQPQHF. In DNA, the CDR3 is TGCAGTGCTTTCCCCACCGGGACAGGGGCCCGTAATCAGCCCCAGCATTTT.

This sequence joins TRBV4-1 and TRBJ2-2; D not certain. Looked up from germline, CDR1 is MGHRA and CDR2 is YSYEKL. V gave up 0 bases and J gave up 2 bases, with 16 bases separating them. The CDR3 consists of 18 residues. The CDR3 DNA is TGCGCCAGCAGCCAAGATTCAATTGGGAAGGTAAACACCGGGGAGCTGTTTTTT. It is translated as CASSQDSIGKVNTGELFF.

The chain is built from TRBV4-2 and TRBJ2-7; weak D call: TRBD2 (6 bases). This CDR3 spans 18 amino acids. Trimming removed 1 base from V and 0 bases from J, with 19 bases in between. Per the germline V gene, CDR1 is LGHNA and CDR2 is YNFKEQ. The CDR3 sequence is CASSQGGSGSISSYEQYF. Here the CDR3 DNA reads TGTGCCAGCAGCCAAGGGGGTAGCGGTTCTATTAGCTCCTACGAGCAGTACTTC.

A few counts support this clonotype. J is TRBJ1-5 and V is TRBV7-8, with D maybe TRBD1 (6 bases). Germline V CDR1 and CDR2: SGHVS, FQNEAQ. This CDR3 region has 15 residues. Deletions cut 2 bases from V and 6 bases from J, with 14 bases between. CDR3 sequence reads: CASSLKAGDGQPQHF. DNA for the CDR3: TGTGCCAGCAGCTTAAAAGCAGGGGATGGTCAGCCCCAGCATTTT.

The CDR3 protein is CASSEALRQGGGNEQFF. DNA for the CDR3: TGTGCCAGCAGTGAAGCGCTTAGGCAGGGAGGGGGCAATGAGCAGTTCTTC. This chain connects TRBV6-1 to TRBJ2-1; a weak D match, TRBD2 (7 bases). Per the germline V gene, CDR1 is MNHNS and CDR2 is SASEGT. This CDR3 has 17 residues. The V end was cut by 0 bases, the J end by 6 bases, with 18 bases between.

This rearrangement joins TRBV7-2 to TRBJ2-3, with 9 bases aligning to TRBD2. This CDR3 is built from 16 residues. In germline, CDR1 is SGHTA, CDR2 FQGNSA. The V and J ends lost 1 base and 6 bases, in that order; junction bases with no gene match: 8. CDR3 loop: CASSLGVSGSRDTQYF. Written as DNA, the CDR3 is TGTGCCAGCAGCTTAGGGGTTAGCGGGAGCCGGGATACGCAGTATTTT.

This clonotype was counted between two and nine times. The rearrangement links TRBV3-1 to TRBJ2-7, with unresolved D. The germline gives CDR1 LGHDT, CDR2 YNNKEL (reference sequence). The CDR3 loop spans 15 amino acids. V was shortened by 3 bases and J by 1 base, with 13 bases between the two germline ends. The CDR3 is CASSHVLSKSYEQYF. The DNA of the CDR3 is TGTGCCAGCAGCCACGTTTTAAGTAAATCCTACGAGCAGTACTTC.

This clonotype was seen at least ten times. Germline and junction disagree at one end, which may indicate a read error. For the CDR3, the DNA is TGCGCCAGCAGCCTACAGGGGTACGAGCAGTACTTC. It is translated as CASSLQGYEQYF. The rearrangement uses TRBV12-3 or TRBV12-4 and TRBJ2-7; the match to TRBD1 covers 7 bases. The CDR3 has 12 residues.